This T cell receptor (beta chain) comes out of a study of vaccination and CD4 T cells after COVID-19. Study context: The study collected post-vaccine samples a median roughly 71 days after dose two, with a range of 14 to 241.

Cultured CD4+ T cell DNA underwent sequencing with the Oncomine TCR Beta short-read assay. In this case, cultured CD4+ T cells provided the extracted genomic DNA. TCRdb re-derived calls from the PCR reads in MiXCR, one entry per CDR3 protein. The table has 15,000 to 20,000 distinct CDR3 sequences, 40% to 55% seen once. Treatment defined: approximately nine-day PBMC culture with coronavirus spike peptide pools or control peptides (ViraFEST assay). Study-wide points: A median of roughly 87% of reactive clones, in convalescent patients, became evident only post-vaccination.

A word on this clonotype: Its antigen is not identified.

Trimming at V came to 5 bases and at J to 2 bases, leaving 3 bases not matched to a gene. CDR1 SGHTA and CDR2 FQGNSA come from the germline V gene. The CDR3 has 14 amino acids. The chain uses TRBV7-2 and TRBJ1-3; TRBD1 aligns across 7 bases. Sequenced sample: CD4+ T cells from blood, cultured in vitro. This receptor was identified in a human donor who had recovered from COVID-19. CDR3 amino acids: CASSEGAAGNTIYF. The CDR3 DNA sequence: TGTGCCAGCAGCGAGGGGGCTGCTGGAAACACCATATATTTT.